This section outlines one T cell receptor beta chain sequence together with its context. The data were taken from a study of T cells after yellow fever vaccination. Study context: Fractions of low cell number were prepared using SMART-Seq v4 Ultra Low Input.

The length of the CDR3 is 13 residues. Per the germline V gene, CDR1 is MGHRA and CDR2 is YSYEKL. J gave up 8 bases and V 1 base, and 2 bases lay outside the gene matches. TCRdb re-analysed the 5' RACE reads in MiXCR, keeping a single row per CDR3 protein. The data hold a few hundred thousand distinct CDR3 sequences, with less than 20% observed a single time. This specimen was PBMCs, taken roughly 5 days after the first yellow fever vaccination. This TCR was recovered from a man between 18 and 35 years old who received the YFV17D yellow fever vaccine. The gene calls are TRBV4-1 and TRBJ2-1; 7 bases align to TRBD2. This CDR3 is CASSQVGGDEQFF. For the CDR3, the DNA is TGCGCCAGCAGCCAAGTGGGGGGGGATGAGCAGTTCTTC.